These 13 T cell receptor beta chains share one sample of origin, sequenced in a study of cytomegalovirus exposure and HLA in healthy donors. PCR used 60 Vbeta primers and 13 Jbeta primers. TCRdb keeps only in-frame clones here, not all; method: immunoSEQ multiplex PCR. The data show over 95,000 clones, 65% to 85% seen once. Sequences were obtained from PBMCs. The receptor set was obtained from a woman aged 18-29 years in good health and CMV-seronegative.

Comments on this clone: Additional DNA sequences in this sample encode the identical CDR3. This rearrangement joins TRBV5-1 to TRBJ1-5; D remains unclear. The CDR3 is 13 amino acids. In germline, CDR1 is SGHRS, CDR2 YFSETQ. Trimming left V 4 bases short and J 7 bases short, with 12 bases between. This CDR3 reads CASSLDINQPQHF. CDR3 DNA: TGCGCCAGCAGCCTCGACATAAACCAGCCCCAGCATTTT.

This clone has only one observation. The chain combines TRBV7-2 with TRBJ1-2, with D possibly TRBD1 on 6 matching bases. This CDR3 is built from 18 residues. Looked up from germline, CDR1 is SGHTA and CDR2 is FQGNSA. V was clipped by 5 bases and J by 2 bases, with 24 bases between them. The DNA of the CDR3 is TGTGCCAGCAGCCCGATCCAGACGCTACAGGGTAGGAACTATGGCTACACCTTC. This gives the protein CASSPIQTLQGRNYGYTF.

This clone was counted between two and nine times. The chain employs TRBV7-9 and TRBJ2-3; tentative D call: TRBD1 (5 bases). The CDR3 has 14 residues. V was clipped by 1 base and J by 0 bases, with 5 bases between them. Germline loops: CDR1 SEHNR, CDR2 FQNEAQ (reference sequence). The CDR3, as DNA: TGTGCCAGCAGCTTAGGACAGAGCACAGATACGCAGTATTTT. Translated, it gives CASSLGQSTDTQYF. The variable domain in full, completed from reference TRBV7-9 and TRBJ2-3, reads DTGVSQNPRHKITKRGQNVTFRCDPISEHNRLYWYRQTLGQGPEFLTYFQNEAQLEKSRLLSDRFSAERPKGSFSTLEIQRTEQGDSAMYLCASSLGQSTDTQYFGPGTRLTVL.

V is TRBV27 and J is TRBJ2-7, with 14 nucleotides matching TRBD2. The junction had 9 bases not matched to a gene; V was cut back by 5 bases and J by 0 bases. CDR1 is MNHEY and CDR2 is SMNVEV in the germline V gene (reference sequence). This CDR3 is built from 18 residues. The CDR3 sequence: CASSVKGLAGAGSYEQYF. CDR3 DNA: TGTGCCAGCAGTGTCAAGGGACTAGCGGGAGCGGGCTCCTACGAGCAGTACTTC.

The CDR3 sequence: CASSRTGEGYEQYF. The CDR3 region has the DNA TGTGCCAGCAGCCGGACAGGGGAGGGGTACGAGCAGTACTTC. The V and J genes are TRBV7-6 and TRBJ2-7; the match to TRBD1 covers 9 bases. V lost 5 bases to trimming and J lost 4 bases; unmatched junction nucleotides: 6. Germline V gene lookup returns CDR1 SGHVS and CDR2 FNYEAQ. This CDR3 region has 14 residues.

J is TRBJ2-6 and V is TRBV5-4, with 8 bases fitting TRBD1. CDR1 SGHNT and CDR2 YYREEE come from the germline V gene (reference sequence). V trimming: 0 bases; J trimming: 4 bases; junction bases outside the gene matches: 6. There are 17 residues in the CDR3. The CDR3 region is CASSLGTGPLGANVLTF. The CDR3 nucleotides read TGTGCCAGCAGCTTGGGGACAGGGCCCCTGGGGGCCAACGTCCTGACTTTC.

The table lists this clone with a few counts. The chain links TRBV28 to TRBJ2-1; D not resolved. V lost 9 bases to trimming and J lost 5 bases, with 5 bases between them. CDR1 is MDHEN, CDR2 SYDVKM, per germline. The CDR3 is 10 amino acids. The CDR3 here is CASSDNEQFF. The DNA for the CDR3 is TGTGCCAGTTCAGACAATGAGCAGTTCTTC.

This chain joins TRBV5-4 and TRBJ2-1, with 7 nucleotides matching TRBD2. Germline V CDR1 and CDR2: SGHNT, YYREEE (reference sequence). Unmatched junction bases numbered 5, after V lost 4 bases and J lost 1 base. The CDR3 spans 15 residues. The CDR3 nucleotides read TGTGCCAGCAGCGGGGCGGGGGTGTCCTACAATGAGCAGTTCTTC. Protein product: CASSGAGVSYNEQFF.

Turning to this clone: This sample also contains other DNA sequences that code for the same CDR3. This sequence joins TRBV28 and TRBJ1-2, with 12 bases that match TRBD1. The CDR3 totals 14 residues. With V trimmed by 5 bases and J by 5 bases, 3 bases remained unmatched. Germline V gene lookup returns CDR1 MDHEN and CDR2 SYDVKM. CDR3: CASSLGQGAYGYTF. The CDR3 region has the DNA TGTGCCAGCAGTCTGGGACAGGGGGCTTATGGCTACACCTTC.

This chain joins TRBV10-3 and TRBJ2-5; the match to TRBD2 covers 9 bases. The V gene end was trimmed by 1 base and the J gene end by 5 bases; junction bases not matched to a gene: 2. The germline CDR1 and CDR2 sequences are ENHRY and SYGVKD. This CDR3 spans 14 amino acids. For the CDR3, the DNA is TGTGCCATCAGTGAGTTGGCGGGAGGGGAGACCCAGTACTTC. It is translated as CAISELAGGETQYF.

The chain combines TRBV27 with TRBJ2-7, with 8 bases lining up with TRBD2. Germline CDR1 is MNHEY and CDR2 is SMNVEV (reference sequence). V gave up 5 bases and J gave up 0 bases; unmatched junction bases: 15. The CDR3 contains 18 residues. Here the CDR3 reads CASSPLGRGGGSSYEQYF. CDR3 bases: TGTGCCAGCAGTCCCCTGGGTAGAGGCGGGGGGAGCTCCTACGAGCAGTACTTC.

The chain carries TRBV5-6 and TRBJ2-2; 9 bases are shared with TRBD1. Trimming at V came to 3 bases and at J to 3 bases, leaving 0 bases not matched to a gene. CDR3 length equals 14 residues. Looked up from germline, CDR1 is SGHDT and CDR2 is YYEEEE. The CDR3 DNA reads as TGTGCCAGCAGCTGGGACAGGGACACCGGGGAGCTGTTTTTT. Amino acid sequence: CASSWDRDTGELFF.

V and J are TRBV11-2 and TRBJ2-1, with a weak D call TRBD2 (6 bases). Trimming took 4 bases from V and 8 from J, leaving 15 bases between them. This CDR3 comprises 14 residues. Germline V gene data show CDR1 as SGHAT and CDR2 as FQNNGV. The CDR3 here is CASSSRRVIYEQFF. For the CDR3, the DNA is TGTGCCAGCAGCTCTCGGAGGGTGATCTATGAGCAGTTCTTC.